The sequence of this TCR beta chain was determined in a study of a mutant IDH1 vaccine in newly diagnosed glioma. Study-wide background: Following radiotherapy alone, or alongside temozolomide cycles, vaccination was started after an interval of 4-6 weeks.

Comment on this clone: What it binds is unknown.

Here immunoSEQ multiplex PCR was the method, and the copy in TCRdb shows in-frame clones only, minus some. The table records about 24,000 clones, roughly 85% of them present only once. Trimming removed 4 bases from V and 8 bases from J; junction bases left unmatched: 6. This CDR3 is 13 amino acids long. CDR1 is SGHDN and CDR2 is FVKESK in the germline V gene. Study-level results: The study observed vaccine-induced immune responses in roughly 95% of patients.

Specified time point: week 11, during vaccination. All doses held 300 ug of mutant IDH1 20-mer peptide, with topical imiquimod. New WHO grade 3 or 4 astrocytomas that were IDH1-mutant and ATRX-lost had been found in donors. The gene calls are TRBV14 and TRBJ1-2, with 8 positions matching TRBD1. The TCR was taken from a man aged 40-55 years with glioma. This material consisted of PBMCs, taken from a glioma patient whose treatment included an IDH1 peptide vaccine. The CDR3: CASSPGQGWGYTF. Written as DNA, the CDR3 is TGTGCCAGCAGCCCAGGACAGGGATGGGGCTACACCTTC.